Each of the 27 T cell receptor beta chains below was sequenced from the same sample in a study of blood T cell repertoires in COVID-19. Profiling relied on immunoSEQ multiplex PCR, and the TCRdb table lists in-frame clones only, not all of them. The sample lists a few hundred thousand clones, roughly 90% occurring once. The sequenced material came from peripheral blood. These receptors originate from a man between 18 and 35 years old with active or convalescent COVID-19.

The chain carries TRBV18 and TRBJ1-3; 8 bases match TRBD1. Germline V CDR1 and CDR2: KGHSH, LQKENI. V dropped 3 bases and J dropped 2; count of bases not matched to a gene: 9. The CDR3 runs 17 residues. The CDR3 DNA is TGTGCCAGCTCACCTTCCCCGGACAGGGCGCCTGGAAACACCATATATTTT. Its protein product is CASSPSPDRAPGNTIYF.

V and J are TRBV25-1 and TRBJ1-6; 7 nucleotides match TRBD1. J gave up 11 bases and V 8 bases, and 9 bases lay outside the gene matches. The germline gives CDR1 MGHDK, CDR2 SYGVNS. The CDR3 runs 13 residues. This CDR3 is CASWRGGETPLHF. The CDR3 DNA reads as TGTGCCAGCTGGAGAGGGGGCGAGACACCCCTCCACTTT.

This chain uses TRBV21-1 with TRBJ1-1. TRBV21-1 is recorded as a pseudogene. The CDR3 totals 10 residues. The CDR3 DNA reads TGTGCCAGCAGCGAGGATGACGCTTTCTTT. The encoded protein is CASSEDDAFF.

The chain recombines TRBV2 with TRBJ1-5; D perhaps matches TRBD1 (5 bases). In germline, CDR1 is SNHLY, CDR2 FYNNEI. The CDR3 is 16 residues long. Trimming pared 1 base from V and 5 bases from J, leaving 15 bases between. This CDR3 is CASSEVGGVMHQPQHF. The CDR3 nucleotides read TGTGCCAGCAGTGAAGTAGGAGGGGTCATGCATCAGCCCCAGCATTTT.

The rearrangement links TRBV6-5 to TRBJ1-2, with unresolved D. Trimming took 1 base from V and 2 from J, leaving 8 bases between them. Germline-derived CDR1 and CDR2 are MNHEY and SVGAGI. The CDR3 totals 14 residues. The CDR3: CASSYLNSNYGYTF. The CDR3 DNA is TGTGCCAGCAGTTACTTAAACTCCAACTATGGCTACACCTTC.

The chain joins TRBV7-3 to TRBJ1-2; a weak D match, TRBD1 (6 bases). This CDR3 region has 13 residues. CDR1 and CDR2 from the germline V gene are SGHTA and FQGTGA. V dropped 5 bases and J dropped 5 bases, with 12 bases sitting between them. The CDR3 DNA follows: TGTGCCAGCAGCCCCCCAGGGGCTTATGGCTACACCTTC. Its translation is CASSPPGAYGYTF. Drawing the rest from reference TRBV7-3 and TRBJ1-2, the complete variable domain is GAGVSQTPSNKVTEKGKYVELRCDPISGHTALYWYRQSLGQGPEFLIYFQGTGAADDSGLPNDRFFAVRPEGSVSTLKIQRTERGDSAVYLCASSPPGAYGYTFGSGTRLTVV.

The chain employs TRBV4-1 and TRBJ2-7; 7 bases match TRBD1. In germline, CDR1 is MGHRA, CDR2 YSYEKL. The CDR3 contains 15 residues. With 1 base clipped from V and 5 bases from J, the junction kept 8 bases outside the gene matches. CDR3 sequence: CASSQVQGVVNEQYF. The CDR3 DNA follows: TGCGCCAGCAGCCAAGTCCAGGGGGTCGTCAACGAGCAGTACTTC.

The V and J genes are TRBV3-1 (or the pseudogene TRBV3-2) and TRBJ2-5; D not certain. The CDR3 has 12 residues. V was clipped by 1 base and J by 9 bases, with 9 bases between them. CDR1 is LGHDT and CDR2 is YNNKEL in the germline V gene (reference sequence). The CDR3 loop is CASSQVSAAQYF. The CDR3 DNA reads as TGTGCCAGCAGCCAAGTGTCCGCGGCCCAGTACTTC.

The chain employs TRBV19 and TRBJ1-2, with 8 bases matching TRBD1. CDR1 and CDR2 (germline): LNHDA, SQIVND (reference sequence). The V and J ends lost 3 bases and 3 bases, in that order; junction bases with no gene match: 12. The CDR3 extends over 17 amino acids. The CDR3 nucleotides are TGTGCCAGTAGTATTGGCCGGGGACAGGCGGGCGACTATGGCTACACCTTC. It specifies CASSIGRGQAGDYGYTF.

The rearrangement joins TRBV2 to TRBJ1-2; D remains ambiguous. Trimming shortened V by 4 bases and J by 4 bases, and 10 bases separated the two germline ends. The CDR3 contains 13 residues. From germline, CDR1 is SNHLY and CDR2 FYNNEI. CDR3 in amino acids: CASSGGRGYGYTF. CDR3 nucleotide sequence: TGTGCCAGCAGTGGTGGTAGAGGCTATGGCTACACCTTC.

The chain employs TRBV7-9 and TRBJ2-6; no definite D call. Germline CDR1 SEHNR, CDR2 FQNEAQ (reference sequence). Trimming took 6 bases from V and 0 from J, leaving 3 bases between them. This CDR3 has 13 residues. CDR3 protein: CASSHSGANVLTF. CDR3 bases: TGTGCCAGCAGTCACTCTGGGGCCAACGTCCTGACTTTC. The complete variable domain, with remaining parts taken from reference TRBV7-9 and TRBJ2-6, reads DTGVSQNPRHKITKRGQNVTFRCDPISEHNRLYWYRQTLGQGPEFLTYFQNEAQLEKSRLLSDRFSAERPKGSFSTLEIQRTEQGDSAMYLCASSHSGANVLTFGAGSRLTVL.

The genes are TRBV6-9 and TRBJ2-5; 8 bases agree with TRBD1. Germline values: CDR1 MNHGY, CDR2 SVAAGI. The CDR3 has 18 amino acids. V gave up 5 bases and J gave up 1 base; unmatched junction bases: 15. Here the CDR3 DNA reads TGTGCCAGCAGTCCCCCGGAACAGGGGGTCGGGGGCCAAGAGACCCAGTACTTC. This sequence encodes CASSPPEQGVGGQETQYF.

This chain connects TRBV27 to TRBJ2-1; 11 nucleotides match TRBD2. CDR1 is MNHEY, CDR2 SMNVEV, per germline (reference sequence). V dropped 3 bases and J dropped 0; count of bases not matched to a gene: 10. The CDR3 length is 19 residues. The CDR3 DNA is TGTGCCAGCAGTTTGAGTACTAGCGGGGGAAGCCTCTCCTACAATGAGCAGTTCTTC. Its protein is CASSLSTSGGSLSYNEQFF.

This clone occurred once. The chain has TRBV7-3 and TRBJ2-1; 7 positions agree with TRBD1. This CDR3 contains 18 residues. Germline V gene lookup returns CDR1 SGHTA and CDR2 FQGTGA. The ends lost 4 bases at V and 7 bases at J; junction bases unmatched: 19. The CDR3: CASSYRPPRDSWGNEQFF. The CDR3 DNA reads as TGTGCCAGCAGCTACAGACCACCCCGGGACAGCTGGGGGAATGAGCAGTTCTTC.

The genes are TRBV14 and TRBJ2-4, with 7 bases matching TRBD1. The CDR3 extends over 18 amino acids. The germline gives CDR1 SGHDN, CDR2 FVKESK. V lost 1 base to trimming and J lost 0 bases; unmatched junction nucleotides: 9. The CDR3 loop reads CASSQVKGAAEAKNIQYF. CDR3 nucleotide sequence: TGTGCCAGCAGCCAAGTAAAGGGGGCAGCAGAAGCCAAAAACATTCAGTACTTC.

The CDR3 protein is CASSLTTSGGAWGTDTQYF. The CDR3 DNA is TGTGCCAGCAGCTTGACGACTAGCGGGGGGGCCTGGGGCACAGATACGCAGTATTTT. V usage is TRBV5-6 and J usage is TRBJ2-3, with 14 bases fitting TRBD2. The germline V gene has CDR1 SGHDT and CDR2 YYEEEE. The CDR3 is 19 amino acids. J was trimmed by 1 base and V by 1 base; bases with no gene match: 8.

The V gene is TRBV2, the J gene TRBJ1-6; 7 bases agree with TRBD1. The CDR3 contains 14 residues. Germline values: CDR1 SNHLY, CDR2 FYNNEI. Trimming removed 10 bases from V and 7 bases from J; junction bases left unmatched: 10. The CDR3 loop reads CATGMGQNNSPLHF. The CDR3 bases are TGTGCCACCGGGATGGGACAGAACAATTCACCCCTCCACTTT.

This chain joins TRBV27 and TRBJ1-5, with D possibly TRBD1 on 6 matching bases. The germline V gene encodes CDR1 MNHEY and CDR2 SMNVEV (reference sequence). This CDR3 has 15 amino acids. Deletions cut 7 bases from V and 2 bases from J, with 15 bases between. The DNA of the CDR3 is TGTGCCAGCATGAGTGGGGGGGCGGGCAATCAGCCCCAGCATTTT. Protein: CASMSGGAGNQPQHF.

This chain joins TRBV7-9 and TRBJ1-1; TRBD1 might be the D (6 bases). V lost 1 base, J lost 10 bases, and 16 bases lay in between. The CDR3 contains 14 residues. The V gene's germline CDR1 is SEHNR and CDR2 FQNEAQ (reference sequence). The CDR3 region has the DNA TGTGCCAGCAGCTTAGAGGTCAGGGGTCAAGGAGCTTTCTTT. This codes for CASSLEVRGQGAFF.

The chain joins TRBV4-3 to TRBJ1-4, with D uncertain. Germline V gene lookup returns CDR1 LGHNA and CDR2 YSLEER. Trimming removed 0 bases at V and 8 bases at J, with 16 bases between. This CDR3 contains 16 residues. The CDR3 spells CASSQDAASRIEKLFF. The CDR3 nucleotides are TGCGCCAGCAGCCAAGATGCAGCCTCTAGGATAGAAAAACTGTTTTTT.

This chain connects TRBV11-3 to TRBJ2-1, with 8 bases matching TRBD2. In germline, CDR1 is SGHNT, CDR2 YENEEA. This CDR3 is 15 amino acids long. The V and J ends lost 4 bases and 3 bases, in that order; junction bases with no gene match: 5. CDR3 nucleotides: TGTGCCAGCAGCTCCGGGGGGGCCCTCTACAATGAGCAGTTCTTC. Translation gives CASSSGGALYNEQFF.

As DNA, the CDR3 is TGCGCCAGCAGCCAAGCACAGGGGGTCTCCTACGAGCAGTACTTC. Its translation is CASSQAQGVSYEQYF. The chain employs TRBV4-1 and TRBJ2-7, with 8 bases fitting TRBD1. Trimming removed 1 base from V and 0 bases from J; junction bases left unmatched: 2. The germline gives CDR1 MGHRA, CDR2 YSYEKL. The CDR3 consists of 15 residues.

The chain links TRBV3-1 (or the pseudogene TRBV3-2) to TRBJ2-2; 10 bases align to TRBD2. There are 16 residues in the CDR3. With V trimmed by 1 base and J by 7 bases, 6 bases remained unmatched. CDR1 is LGHDT, CDR2 YNNKEL, per germline (reference sequence). The CDR3: CASSQGSGGAGGELFF. CDR3 DNA: TGTGCCAGCAGCCAAGGGAGCGGGGGGGCCGGCGGGGAGCTGTTTTTT.

J is TRBJ2-2 and V is TRBV18; D is possibly TRBD1 (5 bases). CDR3 size: 14 residues. V was pared by 4 bases and J by 1 base, with 7 bases between. Per the germline V gene, CDR1 is KGHSH and CDR2 is LQKENI. This CDR3 reads CASSLQGNTGELFF. CDR3 DNA sequence: TGTGCCAGCTCACTTCAGGGGAACACCGGGGAGCTGTTTTTT. The variable domain in full, completed from reference TRBV18 and TRBJ2-2, reads NAGVMQNPRHLVRRRGQEARLRCSPMKGHSHVYWYRQLPEEGLKFMVYLQKENIIDESGMPKERFSAEFPKEGPSILRIQQVVRGDSAAYFCASSLQGNTGELFFGEGSRLTVL.

CDR3 DNA sequence: TGTGCCAGCAGCTCCCCCTTGACAGGTTCCTACGAGCAGTACTTC. Translated: CASSSPLTGSYEQYF. This rearrangement joins TRBV5-6 to TRBJ2-7, with D possibly matching TRBD1 (6 bases). Germline lookup yields CDR1 SGHDT and CDR2 YYEEEE. The length of the CDR3 is 15 residues. V was cut by 3 bases and J by 1 base, with 14 bases left in between.

The chain uses TRBV4-1 and TRBJ2-1, with TRBD2 matching 12 bases. CDR3 length equals 17 residues. Germline lookup yields CDR1 MGHRA and CDR2 YSYEKL. The V and J ends lost 0 bases and 8 bases, in that order; junction bases with no gene match: 8. The CDR3 DNA reads as TGCGCCAGCAGCCAAGATTCGGCTAGCGGGGGGGCATATGAGCAGTTCTTC. It is translated as CASSQDSASGGAYEQFF.

This clone was observed once. The V and J genes are TRBV7-6 and TRBJ1-4; 8 bases match TRBD1. Per germline, CDR1 SGHVS and CDR2 FNYEAQ. CDR3 length equals 14 residues. V gave up 5 bases and J gave up 8 bases; unmatched junction bases: 7. The CDR3 bases are TGTGCCAGCAGCCGCGGACAGGGCAGGGAAAAACTGTTTTTT. As protein: CASSRGQGREKLFF.